Presented here are 19 T cell receptor beta chains from one specimen sequenced in a study of blood T cell repertoires in COVID-19. This table comes from immunoSEQ multiplex PCR, and its TCRdb copy is limited to in-frame clones, with some not included. Of 60,000 to 70,000 clones in the sample, 84% were seen once. The sample consisted of peripheral blood. These receptors were collected from a woman in her sixties with acute or convalescent COVID-19.

The chain has TRBV18 and TRBJ1-1; TRBD1 matches 8 bases. Trimming cost V 3 bases and J 7 bases; bases outside gene matches: 10. Germline V gives CDR1 KGHSH, CDR2 LQKENI. CDR3 length: 15 residues. The CDR3 bases are TGTGCCAGCTCACCCCCCACAGGGGGAGTTGATGAAGCTTTCTTT. Translated: CASSPPTGGVDEAFF.

This chain connects TRBV20-1 to TRBJ1-2; TRBD1 matches at 8 bases. Germline V gene data show CDR1 as DFQATT and CDR2 as SNEGSKA (reference sequence). The V gene end was trimmed by 6 bases and the J gene end by 6 bases; junction bases not matched to a gene: 3. The CDR3 runs 11 residues. CDR3 DNA sequence: TGCAGTGCGAACAGGGGGGATGGCTACACCTTC. Translated: CSANRGDGYTF.

The chain joins TRBV6-6 to TRBJ1-5, with D tentatively TRBD1 (6 bases). In germline, CDR1 is MNHNY, CDR2 SVGAGI (reference sequence). V gave up 6 bases and J gave up 7 bases, with 16 bases separating them. The CDR3 extends over 14 amino acids. The CDR3 nucleotides are TGTGCCAGCAGGTTCCCAGGGGTTGACCAGCCCCAGCATTTT. This encodes CASRFPGVDQPQHF.

The V and J genes are TRBV30 and TRBJ1-5, with a possible D match to TRBD1 (5 bases). V was clipped by 0 bases and J by 7 bases, with 10 bases between them. The CDR3 consists of 13 residues. CDR1 and CDR2 (germline): GTSNPN, SVGIG (reference sequence). CDR3 sequence: CAWSVQENQPQHF. Here the CDR3 DNA reads TGTGCCTGGAGTGTACAGGAGAACCAGCCCCAGCATTTT.

This clone appeared a single time. CDR3 amino acids: CASSLRGQNTGELFF. The CDR3 nucleotides read TGCGCCAGCAGCTTGAGGGGACAAAACACCGGGGAGCTGTTTTTT. The genes are TRBV5-1 and TRBJ2-2, with a tentative D call TRBD1 (6 bases). CDR1 is SGHRS and CDR2 is YFSETQ in the germline V gene. The CDR3 totals 15 residues. Trimming took 1 base from V and 2 from J, leaving 9 bases between them.

The rearrangement links TRBV29-1 to TRBJ1-1; a weak D match, TRBD1 (5 bases). V was trimmed by 7 bases and J by 5 bases, leaving 20 bases between them. This CDR3 region has 14 residues. Germline V gene data show CDR1 as SQVTM and CDR2 as ANQGSEA. The CDR3 region is CSGDRGGAGTEAFF. Here the CDR3 DNA reads TGCAGCGGCGATAGGGGAGGGGCAGGGACTGAAGCTTTCTTT.

In DNA form, the CDR3 reads TGTGCCAGCAGTTACGCTAGCGGGGTGCGCGAGCAGTTCTTC. Its protein is CASSYASGVREQFF. This rearrangement joins TRBV6-5 to TRBJ2-1, with 9 bases lining up with TRBD2. This CDR3 contains 14 residues. Germline-derived CDR1 and CDR2 are MNHEY and SVGAGI. With 2 bases clipped from V and 10 bases from J, the junction kept 6 bases outside the gene matches.

The CDR3 DNA sequence: TGTGCCAGTCGCAGGCCTTACACTGAAGCTTTCTTT. This codes for CASRRPYTEAFF. The V gene is TRBV6-5, the J gene TRBJ1-1; unclear D gene. V was clipped by 9 bases and J by 3 bases, with 11 bases between them. This CDR3 region has 12 residues. Germline V gives CDR1 MNHEY, CDR2 SVGAGI.

The gene calls are TRBV5-5 and TRBJ2-7; D is unresolved. Trimming left V 2 bases short and J 10 bases short, with 10 bases between. The V gene's germline CDR1 is SGHKS and CDR2 YYEKEE (reference sequence). The CDR3 sequence is 11 residues long. The CDR3 nucleotides read TGTGCCAGCAGCTTTTCCTACCATCAGTACTTC. Encoded protein: CASSFSYHQYF.

This chain connects TRBV18 to TRBJ2-7, with TRBD2 as a possible D gene (5 bases). V lost 2 bases and J lost 0, with 11 bases in between. This CDR3 is built from 15 residues. Germline CDR1 is KGHSH and CDR2 is LQKENI. CDR3 DNA: TGTGCCAGCTCACCAAGAGGGCAGAGCTCCTACGAGCAGTACTTC. Its protein is CASSPRGQSSYEQYF.

Regarding this clone: The same CDR3 arises from other DNA sequences in this sample as well. This chain connects TRBV5-1 to TRBJ2-7; 7 bases agree with TRBD2. Looked up from germline, CDR1 is SGHRS and CDR2 is YFSETQ. This CDR3 comprises 15 residues. The V segment lost 4 bases and the J segment 1 base; nucleotides outside the gene matches: 8. The DNA of the CDR3 is TGCGCCAGCAGCCCCGGGGGGACGGGGTCCTACGAGCAGTACTTC. As protein: CASSPGGTGSYEQYF.

The chain combines TRBV6-5 with TRBJ2-3; TRBD2 matches at 7 bases. The J segment lost 4 bases and the V segment lost 6 bases, leaving 10 bases of the junction unmatched. Germline V gene lookup returns CDR1 MNHEY and CDR2 SVGAGI. CDR3 length: 15 amino acids. CDR3 DNA: TGTGCCAGCAGCCCCTGGGCGGGGGAGTCAGATACGCAGTATTTT. This sequence encodes CASSPWAGESDTQYF.

The chain recombines TRBV5-1 with TRBJ2-5; 9 nucleotides align to TRBD1. In germline, CDR1 is SGHRS, CDR2 YFSETQ. V shed 4 bases, J shed 2 bases, and the junction held 3 bases outside the gene matches. This CDR3 has 14 residues. The DNA of the CDR3 is TGCGCCAGCAGCGACGGGACAGGGCAAGAGACCCAGTACTTC. It encodes CASSDGTGQETQYF. Filled out from reference TRBV5-1 and TRBJ2-5, the complete variable domain reads KAGVTQTPRYLIKTRGQQVTLSCSPISGHRSVSWYQQTPGQGLQFLFEYFSETQRNKGNFPGRFSGRQFSNSRSEMNVSTLELGDSALYLCASSDGTGQETQYFGPGTRLLVL.

This clone has more than one count but fewer than ten. The V gene is TRBV7-9, the J gene TRBJ1-1, with D unclear. This CDR3 region has 13 residues. CDR1 SEHNR and CDR2 FQNEAQ come from the germline V gene (reference sequence). Deletions cut 11 bases from V and 3 bases from J, with 16 bases between. In DNA form, the CDR3 reads TGTGCCTGCGAACTACTCCGGGACACTGAAGCTTTCTTT. Protein product: CACELLRDTEAFF.

The chain couples TRBV7-2 to TRBJ2-7; perhaps TRBD1 as D (6 bases). Trimming removed 6 bases from V and 0 bases from J, with 12 bases in between. The CDR3 covers 14 residues. CDR1 SGHTA and CDR2 FQGNSA come from the germline V gene. Here the CDR3 DNA reads TGTGCCAGCAGTGACAGGCGCTACTCCTACGAGCAGTACTTC. Translated: CASSDRRYSYEQYF.

The count of this clone is one. V gene TRBV7-2 combines with J gene TRBJ2-5; a possible D gene is TRBD1 (6 bases). This CDR3 comprises 15 residues. The V gene lost 2 bases and the J gene lost 4 bases, with 14 bases spanning the gap. Germline CDR1 and CDR2: SGHTA and FQGNSA. This CDR3 is CASSLLQQGRETQYF. The CDR3 coding sequence is TGTGCCAGCAGCTTACTCCAACAGGGTAGAGAGACCCAGTACTTC.

The chain employs TRBV4-1 and TRBJ2-1; D ambiguous. V was pared by 0 bases and J by 8 bases, with 8 bases between. The length of the CDR3 is 13 residues. The germline V gene encodes CDR1 MGHRA and CDR2 YSYEKL. The CDR3 sequence is CASSQDSGYEQFF. The CDR3, as DNA: TGCGCCAGCAGCCAAGATTCAGGATATGAGCAGTTCTTC.

This rearrangement joins TRBV7-6 to TRBJ1-4, with unresolved D. The CDR3 is made up of 19 amino acids. Germline CDR1 is SGHVS and CDR2 is FNYEAQ. The V end was cut by 5 bases, the J end by 0 bases, with 22 bases between. CDR3 amino acids: CASSERRPEGLATNEKLFF. As DNA, the CDR3 is TGTGCCAGCAGCGAACGCCGACCGGAGGGATTGGCAACTAATGAAAAACTGTTTTTT.

The chain employs TRBV5-5 and TRBJ2-1, with 7 bases aligning to TRBD1. Germline CDR1 and CDR2: SGHKS and YYEKEE (reference sequence). The CDR3 loop spans 15 amino acids. With 0 bases clipped from V and 6 bases from J, the junction kept 6 bases outside the gene matches. The CDR3, as DNA: TGTGCCAGCAGCTTGGCCGCGACAGGGTTCAATGAGCAGTTCTTC. Protein: CASSLAATGFNEQFF.